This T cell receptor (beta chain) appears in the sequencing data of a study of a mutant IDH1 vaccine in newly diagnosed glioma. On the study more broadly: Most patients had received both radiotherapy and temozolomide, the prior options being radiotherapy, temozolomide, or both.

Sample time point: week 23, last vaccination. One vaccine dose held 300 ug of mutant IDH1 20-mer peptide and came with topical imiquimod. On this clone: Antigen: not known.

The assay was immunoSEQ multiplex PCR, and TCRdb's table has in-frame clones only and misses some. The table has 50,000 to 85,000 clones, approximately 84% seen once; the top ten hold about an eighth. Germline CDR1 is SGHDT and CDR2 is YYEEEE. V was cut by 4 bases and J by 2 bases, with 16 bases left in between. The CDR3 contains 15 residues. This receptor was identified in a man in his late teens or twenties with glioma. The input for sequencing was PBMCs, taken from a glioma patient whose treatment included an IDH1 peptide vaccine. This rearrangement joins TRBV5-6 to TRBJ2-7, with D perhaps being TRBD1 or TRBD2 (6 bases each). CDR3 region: CASSAGGSGPYEQYF. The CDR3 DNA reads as TGTGCCAGCAGCGCCGGGGGCTCTGGGCCCTACGAGCAGTACTTC.